Listed below are T cell receptor beta chains from one sample, sequenced in a study of blood T cell repertoires in COVID-19. Here immunoSEQ multiplex PCR was the method, and the copy in TCRdb shows in-frame clones only, minus some. The data hold approximately 280,000 clones, with roughly 90% observed a single time. The specimen sequenced was peripheral blood. The receptors shown here come from a woman younger than 45 with COVID-19, enrolled during active disease. Each CDR3 is given with its conserved first and last residue. A D gene is named only where the DNA matches it firmly. The size entry is marked missing in some rows and otherwise reads once, few, many or a size class.

size,J,V,D,length,DNA,CDR3
.,TRBJ1-6,TRBV12-3/TRBV12-4,.,13,TGTGCCAGCAGTTTTAGAGCCAATTCACCCCTCCACTTT,CASSFRANSPLHF
.,TRBJ1-2,TRBV5-4,TRBD1,17,TGTGCCAGCAGCTTGGAACCGGGACAGCTTCCCTACTATGGCTACACCTTC,CASSLEPGQLPYYGYTF
.,TRBJ2-7,TRBV13,TRBD1,16,TGTGCCAGCAGCCAGACAGGGGGCGCCTTCTCCTACGAGCAGTACTTC,CASSQTGGAFSYEQYF
.,TRBJ1-3,TRBV5-4,TRBD1,13,TGTGCCAGCACTCTGGACAGGGGAAACACCATATATTTT,CASTLDRGNTIYF
once,TRBJ1-2,TRBV4-1,.,16,TGCGCCAGCAGCCAAGGCCGCCGGGACACCAACTATGGCTACACCTTC,CASSQGRRDTNYGYTF
.,TRBJ1-2,TRBV4-1,TRBD1,14,TGCGCCAGCAGCCTTGGACAGGGTCATTATGGCTACACCTTC,CASSLGQGHYGYTF
.,TRBJ2-2,TRBV14,TRBD1,15,TGTGCCAGCAGCCAAGAGGCAGGGGGCAGGTCGGAGCTGTTTTTT,CASSQEAGGRSELFF
.,TRBJ2-2,TRBV15,.,14,TGTGCCACCAGTCCCGACACGAACACCGGGGAGCTGTTTTTT,CATSPDTNTGELFF
.,TRBJ2-5,TRBV19,.,14,TGTGCCAGTAGTATACAGGGTTCCCAAGAGACCCAGTACTTC,CASSIQGSQETQYF
.,TRBJ1-2,TRBV7-9,TRBD1,17,TGTGCCAGCAGCCCTTGGACAGGGGGCCGAGCTAACTATGGCTACACCTTC,CASSPWTGGRANYGYTF
.,TRBJ2-1,TRBV3-1/TRBV3-2,TRBD2,14,TGTGCCAGCAGCCAAGCGGGAGGGTCTTATGAGCAGTTCTTC,CASSQAGGSYEQFF
.,TRBJ2-7,TRBV19,.,14,TGTGCCAGTAGTATAGCTGCAGGAACCTACGAGCAGTACTTC,CASSIAAGTYEQYF
once,TRBJ2-5,TRBV25-1,TRBD1,12,TGTGCCAGCCCGACAGGGCAAGAGACCCAGTACTTC,CASPTGQETQYF
.,TRBJ2-2,TRBV7-2,TRBD1,14,TGTGCCAGCAGCCCGAGACAGGGAACCGGGGAGCTGTTTTTT,CASSPRQGTGELFF
.,TRBJ2-1,TRBV27,TRBD2,15,TGTGCCAGCAGTATTAGCGGGAGCTCCTACAATGAGCAGTTCTTC,CASSISGSSYNEQFF